This TCR beta chain stems from a study of blood T cell repertoires in COVID-19. Study details: COVID-19 samples from acute and convalescent phases originated in the United States, Italy and Spain. PBMCs, B-cell-depleted T cells, or T cells provided the cDNA or gDNA that made up the material.

In the authors' methods: The assay estimated nucleated cells by amplifying reference gene primers. The data were produced by immunoSEQ multiplex PCR, yet TCRdb's version contains in-frame clones alone and is incomplete. V, J and clone size were drawn from that table, and D and trimming were deduced from the DNA. Of roughly 75,000 clones in the sample, around 80% were seen once. Seattle researchers signed up patients amid active infection and tracked them longitudinally. As concerns this clone: One junction end does not reproduce the germline sequence, and a read error may be involved. The same CDR3 can be traced to other DNA sequences in this sample.

CDR3 length equals 12 residues. Per germline, CDR1 SQVTM and CDR2 ANQGSEA. The clonotype was recovered from a man in his fifties or sixties with COVID-19, enrolled during active disease. Sequenced material: peripheral blood. The chain links TRBV29-1 to TRBJ1-4; D call uncertain. The CDR3 protein is CSVGRVGEKLFF. CDR3 in DNA: TGCAGTGTTGGGAGGGTAGGGGAAAAACTGTTTTTT.